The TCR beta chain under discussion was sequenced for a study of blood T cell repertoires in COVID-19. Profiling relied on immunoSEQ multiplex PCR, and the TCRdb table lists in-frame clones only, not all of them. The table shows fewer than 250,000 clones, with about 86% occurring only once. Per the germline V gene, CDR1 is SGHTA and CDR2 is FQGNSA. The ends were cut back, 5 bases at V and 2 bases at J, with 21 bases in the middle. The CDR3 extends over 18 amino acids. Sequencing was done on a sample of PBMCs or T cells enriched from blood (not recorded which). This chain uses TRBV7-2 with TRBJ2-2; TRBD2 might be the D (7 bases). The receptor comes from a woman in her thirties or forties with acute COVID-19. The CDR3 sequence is CASSPRVGGGGNTGELFF. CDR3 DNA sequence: TGTGCCAGCAGCCCCCGAGTGGGGGGAGGGGGAAACACCGGGGAGCTGTTTTTT.